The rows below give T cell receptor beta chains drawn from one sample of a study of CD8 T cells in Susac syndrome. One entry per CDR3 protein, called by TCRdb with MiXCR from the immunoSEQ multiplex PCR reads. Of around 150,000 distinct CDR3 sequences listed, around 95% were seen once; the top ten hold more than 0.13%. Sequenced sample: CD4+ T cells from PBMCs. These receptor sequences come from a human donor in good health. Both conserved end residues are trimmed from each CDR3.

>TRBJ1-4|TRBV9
ASSVVAVGGKLF
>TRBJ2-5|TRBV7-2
ASSIRQQETQY
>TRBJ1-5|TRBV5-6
ASSLGRNQPQH
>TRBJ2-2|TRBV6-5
ASLWGTNTGELF
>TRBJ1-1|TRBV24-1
ATSVIQNTEAF
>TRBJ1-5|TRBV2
ASSESAVRQPQH
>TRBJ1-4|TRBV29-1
SVGRSNEKLF
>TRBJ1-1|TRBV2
ASSFTGGAEAF
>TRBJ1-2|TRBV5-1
ASSLDIVNYGYT
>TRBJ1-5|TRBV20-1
SARGTVNQPQH
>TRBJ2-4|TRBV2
ASTPLLGENIQY
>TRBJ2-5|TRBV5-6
ASSLGFQETQY
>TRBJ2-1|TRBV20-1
SDSRQGREQF
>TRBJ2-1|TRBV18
ASSPPGHNEQF
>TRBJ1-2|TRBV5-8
ASSLDRTTYGYT
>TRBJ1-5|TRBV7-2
ASSPLISTSNQPQH
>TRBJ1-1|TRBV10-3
AISEQQTEAF
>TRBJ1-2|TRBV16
ASSQSAANYGYT
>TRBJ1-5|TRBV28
ASSSPTGKNQPQH
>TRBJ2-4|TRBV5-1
ASSLGANPKNIQY
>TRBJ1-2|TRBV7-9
ASSKIPAGDYGYT
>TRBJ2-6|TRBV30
AWSVPGYGANVLT
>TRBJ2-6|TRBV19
ASSSPGGSGANVLT
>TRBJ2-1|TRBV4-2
ASSQGGGTSATNEQF
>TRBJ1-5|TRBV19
ASSGQGQGANQPQH
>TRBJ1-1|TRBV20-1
SARGGWNTEAF
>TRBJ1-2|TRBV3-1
ASSQAGYGYT
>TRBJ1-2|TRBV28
ASSADGAPFFGYT
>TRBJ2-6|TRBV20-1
SARAGTGSLSGANVLT
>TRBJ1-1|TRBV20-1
SASTGTGRAEAF
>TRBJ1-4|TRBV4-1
ASSQSRDSANEKLF
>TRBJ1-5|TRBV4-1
ASSHGELQPQH
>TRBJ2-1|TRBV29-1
SVTNGLQQF
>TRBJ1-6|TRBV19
ASNWVNSPLH
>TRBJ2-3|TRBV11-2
ASSPRSPRTDTQY
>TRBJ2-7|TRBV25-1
ASSDRDMYEQY
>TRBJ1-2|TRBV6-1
ASSEQGSNYGYT
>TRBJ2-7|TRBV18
ASSRQGTDEQY
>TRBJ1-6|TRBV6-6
ASSGRIPLH
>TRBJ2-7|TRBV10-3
AIALGGTGSEQY
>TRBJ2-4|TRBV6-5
ASSYSRGAGNIQY